The clone carrying this T cell receptor (beta chain) was observed a few times. Its antigen is undetermined. This sample was taken from a study of cytomegalovirus exposure and HLA in healthy donors. Overall study context: An early data release held about 85 million unique TCRs from HLA-typed donors. Whole-study results and caveats: Later examination showed HLA-associated TCR beta chains had greater clonal expansion than equally common others. A later analysis showed TCR association rates differing by HLA locus, peaking at DRB1 and lowest at HLA-C.

The PCR used 60 Vbeta and 13 Jbeta primers. Sequencing used immunoSEQ multiplex PCR; TCRdb keeps in-frame clones, though not all of them. The repertoire holds about 150,000 clones, with around two thirds as singletons. This CDR3 spans 12 amino acids. J lost 6 bases, V lost 7 bases, and 6 bases had no gene match. Germline assignment: CDR1 MDHEN and CDR2 SYDVKM. The sequenced sample consisted of PBMCs. The clonotype was recovered from a man between 18 and 29 years old in good health and CMV-seropositive. The genes are TRBV28 and TRBJ2-7, with TRBD1 matching 7 bases. Here the CDR3 reads CASTVTGAEQYF. The CDR3 coding sequence is TGTGCCAGCACTGTAACAGGGGCCGAGCAGTACTTC.